The text below deals with one T cell receptor beta chain. A read error may account for a junction end that differs from germline. These data are taken from a study of tumor-infiltrating lymphocytes in primary liver carcinoma. Total RNA (approximately 0.5 ug) served as template for TCR beta cDNA synthesis primed by a constant-region primer. TCR beta libraries came from three nested multiplex PCR rounds using slightly modified ARM-PCR. For approximately 9 cycles apiece, the opening two PCR rounds ran with TRBV1-TRBV30 forward primers and a C-beta reverse primer. Using its own MiXCR run on the multiplex PCR reads, TCRdb lists one record per CDR3 protein. The profile covers about 210,000 distinct CDR3 sequences, with approximately 86% appearing a single time and roughly 18% taken by the ten largest. From 20-30 mg of unsorted bulk tissue, DNA and RNA were co-extracted together. CDR3 length: 13 amino acids.

Sequenced material: tumor tissue from primary liver carcinoma. This chain joins TRBV12-3 or TRBV12-4 and TRBJ2-5; possible D gene TRBD1, 6 bases. The clonotype comes from a man between 35 and 55 years old with primary liver carcinoma and hepatitis B virus infection. CDR3 nucleotide sequence: TGTGTCAGCAGCCAGGACAGACAAGAGACCCAGTACTTC. Its protein product is CVSSQDRQETQYF.